The rows below give T cell receptor beta chains drawn from one sample of a study of cytomegalovirus exposure and HLA in healthy donors. Measured with immunoSEQ multiplex PCR; TCRdb has only the in-frame clones, and not every one. The table has about 160,000 clones, over 80% seen once. Sequenced: PBMCs. The receptors come from a male donor in good health and CMV-seropositive. The CDR3 runs from the conserved cysteine through the conserved F or W. D genes are given only for firm matches. Size is stated for part of the rows, as once, few or many counts, or as a class when the clone is expanded.

>.|.|TRBJ2-5|TRBV2
CASRRLAEETQYF
TGTGCCAGCAGACGGCTAGCTGAAGAGACCCAGTACTTC
>.|.|TRBJ2-7|TRBV6-4
CASSDSGGGSYEQYF
TGTGCCAGCAGTGACTCGGGAGGAGGTTCCTACGAGCAGTACTTC
>.|.|TRBJ2-5|TRBV7-9
CASSPRLEETQYF
TGTGCCAGCAGCCCTCGACTGGAAGAGACCCAGTACTTC
>.|TRBD1|TRBJ1-4|TRBV6-5
CASSSRQGARNEKLFF
TGTGCCAGCAGTTCGAGACAGGGGGCGCGTAATGAAAAACTGTTTTTT
>.|.|TRBJ1-5|TRBV19
CASSIRGTYSNQPQHF
TGTGCCAGTTCGATCAGGGGCACTTATAGCAATCAGCCCCAGCATTTT
>.|.|TRBJ2-5|TRBV21-1
CASSADLWAGVPETQYF
TGTGCCAGCAGCGCCGATCTATGGGCGGGAGTGCCGGAGACCCAGTACTTC
>.|TRBD2|TRBJ2-1|TRBV11-2
CASSGKSLAGRINEQFF
TGTGCCAGCAGCGGTAAGTCCCTAGCGGGAAGAATCAATGAGCAGTTCTTC
>.|.|TRBJ1-5|TRBV4-1
CASSHLSPWVFSNQPQHF
TGCGCCAGCAGCCATCTTAGCCCTTGGGTTTTTAGCAATCAGCCCCAGCATTTT
>.|TRBD2|TRBJ2-7|TRBV11-3
CASSFGSTSIYEQYF
TGTGCCAGCAGCTTTGGGTCGACTAGCATCTACGAGCAGTACTTC
>.|TRBD1|TRBJ1-1|TRBV7-2
CASSRLGTESPEAFF
TGTGCCAGCAGCCGTCTTGGGACAGAGTCCCCTGAAGCTTTCTTT
>.|.|TRBJ1-2|TRBV30
CAWQENYGYTF
TGTGCCTGGCAGGAAAACTATGGCTACACCTTC
>.|.|TRBJ2-1|TRBV7-9
CASSLGQRVIDNEQFF
TGTGCCAGCAGCTTAGGGCAGAGGGTAATCGACAATGAGCAGTTCTTC
>.|.|TRBJ2-7|TRBV5-1
CASSSGGDPYEQYF
TGCGCCAGCAGCTCCGGCGGGGACCCCTACGAGCAGTACTTC
>.|TRBD2|TRBJ2-7|TRBV7-3
CASSPGTSGFREQYF
TGTGCCAGCAGCCCGGGGACTAGCGGTTTTAGAGAGCAGTACTTC
>.|.|TRBJ2-2|TRBV4-3
CASSQDGPGNTGELFF
TGCGCCAGCAGCCAAGATGGTCCAGGGAACACCGGGGAGCTGTTTTTT
>.|.|TRBJ1-2|TRBV25-1
CASSEAGRLNYGYTF
TGTGCCAGCAGTGAGGCGGGGCGGTTAAACTATGGCTACACCTTC
>.|TRBD2|TRBJ2-7|TRBV5-1
CASSLGLADLGEQYF
TGCGCCAGCAGCTTGGGGCTAGCGGACCTGGGAGAGCAGTACTTC
>.|TRBD1|TRBJ1-5|TRBV6-5
CASSYSGTGNQPQHF
TGTGCCAGCAGTTACTCCGGGACAGGGAATCAGCCCCAGCATTTT
>few|.|TRBJ2-1|TRBV27
CASSLGSGLTSGHEQFF
TGTGCCAGCAGTTTAGGCTCCGGATTGACTAGTGGCCATGAGCAGTTCTTC
>few|TRBD1|TRBJ2-2|TRBV7-3
CASSLDRRNTGELFF
TGTGCCAGCAGCTTGGACAGGAGGAACACCGGGGAGCTGTTTTTT